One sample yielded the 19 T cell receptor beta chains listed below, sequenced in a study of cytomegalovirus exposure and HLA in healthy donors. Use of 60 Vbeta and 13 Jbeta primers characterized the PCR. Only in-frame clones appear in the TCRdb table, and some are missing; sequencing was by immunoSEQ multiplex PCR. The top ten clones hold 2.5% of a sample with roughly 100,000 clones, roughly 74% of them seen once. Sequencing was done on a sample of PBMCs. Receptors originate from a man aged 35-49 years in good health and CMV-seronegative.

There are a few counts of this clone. CDR3 sequence reads: CASGRPNQETQYF. In nucleotides, the CDR3 is TGTGCCAGCGGGCGTCCTAACCAAGAGACCCAGTACTTC. This sequence joins TRBV6-1 and TRBJ2-5; no clear D gene. Germline CDR1 is MNHNS and CDR2 is SASEGT. V gave up 8 bases and J gave up 0 bases, with 10 bases separating them. CDR3 length: 13 amino acids.

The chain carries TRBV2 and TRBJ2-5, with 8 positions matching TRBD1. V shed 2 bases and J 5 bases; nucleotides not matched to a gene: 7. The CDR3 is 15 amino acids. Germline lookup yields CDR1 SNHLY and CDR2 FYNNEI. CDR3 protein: CASSERGQGGETQYF. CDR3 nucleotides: TGTGCCAGCAGTGAACGAGGACAGGGCGGGGAGACCCAGTACTTC.

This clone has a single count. The CDR3 DNA reads TGTGCCAGTAGTGCAGGGGGCTCCTACGAGCAGTACTTC. Its translation: CASSAGGSYEQYF. The chain links TRBV19 to TRBJ2-7; 7 positions agree with TRBD1. The CDR3 totals 13 residues. V lost 5 bases, J lost 0 bases, and 1 base stayed unmatched. Germline-derived CDR1 and CDR2 are LNHDA and SQIVND (reference sequence).

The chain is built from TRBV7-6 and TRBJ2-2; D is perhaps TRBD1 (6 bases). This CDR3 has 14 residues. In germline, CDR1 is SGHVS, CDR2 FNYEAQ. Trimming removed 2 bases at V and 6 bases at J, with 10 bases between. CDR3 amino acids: CASSLLQGAGELFF. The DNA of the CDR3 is TGTGCCAGCAGCTTACTACAGGGAGCCGGGGAGCTGTTTTTT.

CDR3 loop: CASRGFGSSTDTQYF. CDR3 DNA sequence: TGTGCCAGCAGGGGCTTTGGCAGCAGCACAGATACGCAGTATTTT. The chain recombines TRBV2 with TRBJ2-3; D not certain. Trimming left V 6 bases short and J 0 bases short, with 13 bases between. In germline, CDR1 is SNHLY, CDR2 FYNNEI. CDR3 length: 15 residues.

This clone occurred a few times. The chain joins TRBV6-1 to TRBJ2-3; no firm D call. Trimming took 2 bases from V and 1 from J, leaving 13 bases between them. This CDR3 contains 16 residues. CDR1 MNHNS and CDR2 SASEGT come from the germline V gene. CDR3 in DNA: TGTGCCAGCAGTGAACCGGTTGTGATTCGCACAGATACGCAGTATTTT. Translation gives CASSEPVVIRTDTQYF.

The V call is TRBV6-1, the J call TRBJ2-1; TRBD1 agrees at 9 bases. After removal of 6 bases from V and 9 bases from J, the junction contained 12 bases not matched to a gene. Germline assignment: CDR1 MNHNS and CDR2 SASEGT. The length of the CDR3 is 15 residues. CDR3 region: CASRGLTGGSGEQFF. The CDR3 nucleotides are TGTGCCAGCAGAGGATTGACAGGGGGGTCGGGTGAGCAGTTCTTC.

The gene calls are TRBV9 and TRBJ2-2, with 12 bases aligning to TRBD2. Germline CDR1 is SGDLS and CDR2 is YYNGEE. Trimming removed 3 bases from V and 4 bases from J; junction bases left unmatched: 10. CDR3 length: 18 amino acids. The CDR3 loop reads CASSARPSSGGVTGELFF. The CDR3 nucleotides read TGTGCCAGCAGCGCAAGACCCTCTAGCGGGGGGGTCACCGGGGAGCTGTTTTTT. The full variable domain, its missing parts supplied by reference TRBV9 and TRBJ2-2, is DSGVTQTPKHLITATGQRVTLRCSPRSGDLSVYWYQQSLDQGLQFLIQYYNGEERAKGNILERFSAQQFPDLHSELNLSSLELGDSALYFCASSARPSSGGVTGELFFGEGSRLTVL.

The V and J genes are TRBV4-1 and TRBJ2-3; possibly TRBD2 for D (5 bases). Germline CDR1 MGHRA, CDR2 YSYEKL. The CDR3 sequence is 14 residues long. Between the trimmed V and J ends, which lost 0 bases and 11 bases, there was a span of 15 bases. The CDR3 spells CASSQDDGGRKQYF. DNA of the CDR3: TGCGCCAGCAGCCAAGACGATGGCGGGCGGAAGCAGTATTTT.

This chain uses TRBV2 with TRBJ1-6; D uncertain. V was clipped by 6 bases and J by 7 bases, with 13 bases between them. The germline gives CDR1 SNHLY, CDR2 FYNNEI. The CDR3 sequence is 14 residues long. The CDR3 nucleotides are TGTGCCAGCAGACGATCGGGAAGGAATTCACCCCTCCACTTT. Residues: CASRRSGRNSPLHF.

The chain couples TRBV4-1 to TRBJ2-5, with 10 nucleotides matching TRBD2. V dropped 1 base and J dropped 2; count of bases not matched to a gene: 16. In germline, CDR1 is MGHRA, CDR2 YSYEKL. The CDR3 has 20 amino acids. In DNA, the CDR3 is TGCGCCAGCAGCCAAGCGGCGGTTGTCCTTACTAGCGGGGCTCAAGAGACCCAGTACTTC. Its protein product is CASSQAAVVLTSGAQETQYF.

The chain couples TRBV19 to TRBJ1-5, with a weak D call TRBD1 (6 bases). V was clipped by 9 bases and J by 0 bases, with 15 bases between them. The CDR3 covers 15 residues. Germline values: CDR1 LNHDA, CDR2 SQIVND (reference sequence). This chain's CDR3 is CASRLGQYSNQPQHF. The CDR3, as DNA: TGTGCCAGCCGATTAGGACAGTATAGCAATCAGCCCCAGCATTTT.

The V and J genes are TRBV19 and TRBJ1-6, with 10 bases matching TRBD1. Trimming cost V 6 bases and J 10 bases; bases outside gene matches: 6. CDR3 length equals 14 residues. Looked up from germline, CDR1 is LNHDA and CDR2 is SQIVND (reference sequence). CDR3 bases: TGTGCCAGTAGGACGACAGGGGGCAGCTCACCCCTCCACTTT. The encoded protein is CASRTTGGSSPLHF.

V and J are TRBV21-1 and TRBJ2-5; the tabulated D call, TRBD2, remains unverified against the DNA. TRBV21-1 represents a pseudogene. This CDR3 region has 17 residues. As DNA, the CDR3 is TGTGCCAGCAGCAAATTTGTTAGCGGGGGGGTCCAAGAGACCCAGTACTTC. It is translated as CASSKFVSGGVQETQYF.

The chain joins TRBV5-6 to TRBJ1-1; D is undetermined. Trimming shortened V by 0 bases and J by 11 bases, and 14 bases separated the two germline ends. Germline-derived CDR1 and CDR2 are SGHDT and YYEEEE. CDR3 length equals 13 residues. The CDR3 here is CASSLADVTQAFF. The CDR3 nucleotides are TGTGCCAGCAGCTTGGCCGACGTGACTCAGGCTTTCTTT. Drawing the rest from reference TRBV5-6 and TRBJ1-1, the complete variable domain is DAGVTQSPTHLIKTRGQQVTLRCSPKSGHDTVSWYQQALGQGPQFIFQYYEEEERQRGNFPDRFSGHQFPNYSSELNVNALLLGDSALYLCASSLADVTQAFFGQGTRLTVV.

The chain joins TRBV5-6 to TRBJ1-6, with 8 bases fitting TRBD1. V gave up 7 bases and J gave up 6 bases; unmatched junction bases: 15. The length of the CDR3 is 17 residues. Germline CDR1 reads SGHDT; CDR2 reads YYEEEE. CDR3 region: CASGFRQGILFNSPLHF. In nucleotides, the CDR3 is TGTGCCAGCGGGTTTCGACAGGGGATCCTATTTAATTCACCCCTCCACTTT.

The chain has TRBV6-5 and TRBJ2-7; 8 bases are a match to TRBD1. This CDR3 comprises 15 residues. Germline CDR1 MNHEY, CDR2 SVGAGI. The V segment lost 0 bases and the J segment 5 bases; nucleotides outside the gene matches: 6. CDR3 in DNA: TGTGCCAGCAGTTACTCAACAGGGGGTCCGAACGAGCAGTACTTC. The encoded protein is CASSYSTGGPNEQYF.

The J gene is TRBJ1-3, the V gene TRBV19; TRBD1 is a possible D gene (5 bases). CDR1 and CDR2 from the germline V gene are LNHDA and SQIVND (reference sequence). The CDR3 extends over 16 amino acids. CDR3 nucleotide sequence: TGTGCAACATCAGGGCACAATAAGGGCGCTGGAAACACCATATATTTT. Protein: CATSGHNKGAGNTIYF.

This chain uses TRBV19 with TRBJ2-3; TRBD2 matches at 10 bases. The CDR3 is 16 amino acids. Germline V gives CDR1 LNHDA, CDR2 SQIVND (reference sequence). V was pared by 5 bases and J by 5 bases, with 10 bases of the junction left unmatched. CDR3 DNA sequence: TGTGCCAGTAGTTACCTCGGACTAGCGGAGCTAGATACGCAGTATTTT. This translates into CASSYLGLAELDTQYF.